Detailed here is one TCR beta chain. This entry comes from a study of T cells after somatic rescue of genetic block. Profiled with immunoSEQ multiplex PCR; TCRdb holds only in-frame clones, not every one. The table lists 110,000 or so clones, 90% to 95% of them singletons. This CDR3 spans 17 amino acids. The germline gives CDR1 MDHEN, CDR2 SYDVKM. The V gene lost 2 bases and the J gene lost 8 bases, with 21 bases spanning the gap. V gene TRBV28 combines with J gene TRBJ1-4, with D unresolved. This TCR was sampled from a woman between 18 and 30 years old. Sequencing input: peripheral blood mononuclear cells (PBMCs). The CDR3 bases are TGTGCCAGCAGTTTAGTACGGGCATCGGGTATTCTAGAAAAACTGTTTTTT. It translates to CASSLVRASGILEKLFF.